Listed below are T cell receptor beta chains from one sample, sequenced in a study of response to subunit inactivated influenza vaccine. From the RT-PCR reads, TCRdb called clonotypes with MiXCR, one entry per CDR3 protein. The sample contains about 520,000 distinct CDR3 sequences, about a tenth of which appear only once. The input for sequencing was PBMCs from blood, taken 40 to 50 days after vaccination. Source of these receptors: a middle-aged man who received an inactivated influenza vaccine. CDR3s include the opening cysteine and the closing phenylalanine or tryptophan. Fields, in order: D gene, V gene, J gene, CDR3 length, clone size, CDR3 DNA, CDR3 protein. A D gene is named only where the DNA matches it firmly. Clone size is not always given. Where it is, it says once, few, many or a class for expanded clones.

D: NA; V: TRBV7-2; J: TRBJ1-4; length: 15; size: NA; DNA: TGTGCCAGCAGCACCCAACCGACGGGCGGTGAAAAACTGTTTTTT; CDR3: CASSTQPTGGEKLFF
D: TRBD1; V: TRBV6-1; J: TRBJ2-2; length: 15; size: many; DNA: TGTGCCAGCAGTGCGACAGGGCCTAACACCGGGGAGCTGTTTTTT; CDR3: CASSATGPNTGELFF
D: NA; V: TRBV5-1; J: TRBJ2-3; length: 14; size: many; DNA: TGCGCCACCTCGGACGCCGCTAGCACAGATACGCAGTATTTT; CDR3: CATSDAASTDTQYF
D: NA; V: TRBV20-1; J: TRBJ2-3; length: 14; size: NA; DNA: TGCAGTGCTAGAGAGGGGGGGGCCCCAGATACGCAGTATTTT; CDR3: CSAREGGAPDTQYF
D: NA; V: TRBV5-1; J: TRBJ2-3; length: 17; size: many; DNA: TGCGCCAGCAGCTTGGCCTACGTTGGAGGAGGGATAGATACGCAGTATTTT; CDR3: CASSLAYVGGGIDTQYF
D: TRBD1; V: TRBV6-1; J: TRBJ1-5; length: 15; size: few; DNA: TGTGCCAGCAGTAAAGGACAGGGCTGGGATCAGCCCCAGCATTTT; CDR3: CASSKGQGWDQPQHF
D: TRBD1; V: TRBV10-3; J: TRBJ2-5; length: 17; size: few; DNA: TGTGCCATCAGTGACTTAGGACAGGGGGCTAACACTGGGGCCCAGTACTTC; CDR3: CAISDLGQGANTGAQYF
D: TRBD2; V: TRBV2; J: TRBJ2-3; length: 16; size: few; DNA: TGTGCCAGCAGCCAAATTGCCGGGGGGGACACAGATACGCAGTATTTT; CDR3: CASSQIAGGDTDTQYF
D: TRBD1; V: TRBV20-1; J: TRBJ1-1; length: 18; size: NA; DNA: TGCAGTGCTTCCCAAGTAAGGAATGACAGGGACATGAACACTGAAGCTTTCTTT; CDR3: CSASQVRNDRDMNTEAFF
D: NA; V: TRBV10-3; J: TRBJ2-5; length: 13; size: few; DNA: TGTGCCATCAGTGAGTACCTAGCGGAGACCCAGTACTTC; CDR3: CAISEYLAETQYF
D: TRBD2; V: TRBV20-1; J: TRBJ2-3; length: 15; size: few; DNA: TGCAGTGCTAACGGCGGGGGGCGGGGGACAGATACGCAGTATTTT; CDR3: CSANGGGRGTDTQYF
D: NA; V: TRBV10-3; J: TRBJ2-1; length: 13; size: many; DNA: TGTGCCATCAGTGGGGACGGTAGGAATGAGCAGTTCTTC; CDR3: CAISGDGRNEQFF
D: TRBD2; V: TRBV7-2; J: TRBJ2-5; length: 14; size: few; DNA: TGTGCCAGCAGCCTCGGACTAGCTATCGAGACCCAGTACTTC; CDR3: CASSLGLAIETQYF
D: NA; V: TRBV29-1; J: TRBJ2-7; length: 14; size: NA; DNA: TGCAGCGTTGATGGATTAGCGGACCCATACGAGCAGTACTTC; CDR3: CSVDGLADPYEQYF
D: NA; V: TRBV5-5; J: TRBJ1-4; length: 15; size: many; DNA: TGTGCCAGCAGCGGACGGACAGCTTCGAATGAAAAACTGTTTTTT; CDR3: CASSGRTASNEKLFF
D: TRBD2; V: TRBV4-3; J: TRBJ2-7; length: 15; size: few; DNA: TGCGCCAGCAGCCAAGAACTAGCGGGAAAATACGAGCAGTACTTC; CDR3: CASSQELAGKYEQYF
D: NA; V: TRBV4-2; J: TRBJ1-6; length: 15; size: NA; DNA: TGTGCCAGCAGCCAACCCGGACGGCCCGATTCACCCCTCCACTTT; CDR3: CASSQPGRPDSPLHF
D: NA; V: TRBV28; J: TRBJ1-4; length: 16; size: few; DNA: TGTGCCAGCAGGCCCTTCAATCTGGGCCGGAGTGAAAAACTGTTTTTT; CDR3: CASRPFNLGRSEKLFF
D: TRBD1; V: TRBV28; J: TRBJ2-5; length: 16; size: NA; DNA: TGTGCCAGCAGTTTGGCCGGGACAGGGTTGTCAGAGACCCAGTACTTC; CDR3: CASSLAGTGLSETQYF
D: NA; V: TRBV2; J: TRBJ1-2; length: 13; size: many; DNA: TGTGCCACGACGGACGGCCTGGACTATGGCTACACCTTC; CDR3: CATTDGLDYGYTF
D: TRBD2; V: TRBV6-5; J: TRBJ2-7; length: 15; size: many; DNA: TGTGCCAGCAGTTATTCCCCGCTCCGGGAGGGAGAGCAGTACTTC; CDR3: CASSYSPLREGEQYF
D: NA; V: TRBV7-2; J: TRBJ2-7; length: 12; size: many; DNA: TGTGCCAGCAGCCCCCAGGCTAGGGAGCAGTACTTC; CDR3: CASSPQAREQYF
D: TRBD1; V: TRBV15; J: TRBJ1-1; length: 15; size: NA; DNA: TGTGCCACCAGCAGAGATAGGGGGCTTGGCACTGAAGCTTTCTTT; CDR3: CATSRDRGLGTEAFF
D: NA; V: TRBV19; J: TRBJ2-3; length: 13; size: NA; DNA: TGTGCCAGTAGTATGGTAGCTGCAGATACGCAGTATTTT; CDR3: CASSMVAADTQYF
D: TRBD1; V: TRBV5-1; J: TRBJ1-6; length: 14; size: NA; DNA: TGCGCCAGCAGCATGGACAGGGAAGGTTCACCCCTCCACTTT; CDR3: CASSMDREGSPLHF
D: NA; V: TRBV5-1; J: TRBJ1-1; length: 14; size: few; DNA: TGCGCCAGCAGCTTAACAGCAGGGAACACTGAAGCTTTCTTT; CDR3: CASSLTAGNTEAFF
D: NA; V: TRBV5-1; J: TRBJ1-2; length: 17; size: NA; DNA: TGCGCCAGCAGCTTGGCCGCCAGCGTTTACCCTAACTATGGCTACACCTTC; CDR3: CASSLAASVYPNYGYTF
D: NA; V: TRBV13; J: TRBJ2-3; length: 13; size: NA; DNA: TGTGCCAGCAGCCCCGTCAGCACAGATACGCAGTATTTT; CDR3: CASSPVSTDTQYF
D: TRBD2; V: TRBV7-9; J: TRBJ2-7; length: 15; size: many; DNA: TGTGCCAGCAGCTTAGTGACTAGCGGGAGGAACGAGCAGTACTTC; CDR3: CASSLVTSGRNEQYF
D: NA; V: TRBV6-5; J: TRBJ1-5; length: 14; size: NA; DNA: TGTGCCAGCAGTTACTTGGGGATCCATCAGCCCCAGCATTTT; CDR3: CASSYLGIHQPQHF
D: TRBD2; V: TRBV6-1; J: TRBJ2-7; length: 15; size: NA; DNA: TGTGCCAGCAGCTCCACTAGCGGGATCTCCTACGAGCAGTACTTC; CDR3: CASSSTSGISYEQYF
D: TRBD2; V: TRBV9; J: TRBJ2-1; length: 13; size: NA; DNA: TGTGCCAGCAGCCCAGCCGGGAGGGCTGAGCAGTTCTTC; CDR3: CASSPAGRAEQFF
D: NA; V: TRBV2; J: TRBJ2-7; length: 13; size: NA; DNA: TGTGCCAGCACTAGGGACCCGGGGCTCGAGCAGTACTTC; CDR3: CASTRDPGLEQYF
D: NA; V: TRBV25-1; J: TRBJ1-1; length: 13; size: NA; DNA: TGTGCCAGCCACGGACACAAGAACACTGAAGCTTTCTTT; CDR3: CASHGHKNTEAFF
D: NA; V: TRBV4-1; J: TRBJ1-2; length: 16; size: many; DNA: TGCGCCAGCAGCCAAGTGTTAAGGGGCAGGAGCTATGGCTACACCTTC; CDR3: CASSQVLRGRSYGYTF
D: NA; V: TRBV20-1; J: TRBJ2-4; length: 18; size: NA; DNA: TGCAGTGCTAGAGATCAGGAGGTCATCGTGGGAGCCAAAAACATTCAGTACTTC; CDR3: CSARDQEVIVGAKNIQYF
D: NA; V: TRBV10-3; J: TRBJ2-3; length: 13; size: many; DNA: TGTGCCATCAGGGCAGGGGGGACAGATACGCAGTATTTT; CDR3: CAIRAGGTDTQYF
D: NA; V: TRBV29-1; J: TRBJ1-2; length: 13; size: NA; DNA: TGCAGCGCCCGAGGTGTGGACAACTATGGCTACACCTTC; CDR3: CSARGVDNYGYTF
D: NA; V: TRBV15; J: TRBJ2-7; length: 15; size: NA; DNA: TGTGCCACCAGCAGAGAGAGAAATCAGGGCTACGAGCAGTACTTC; CDR3: CATSRERNQGYEQYF
D: NA; V: TRBV4-3; J: TRBJ2-3; length: 13; size: few; DNA: TGCGCCAGCAGCCAAGATTGGGCAGATACGCAGTATTTT; CDR3: CASSQDWADTQYF
D: NA; V: TRBV5-1; J: TRBJ2-7; length: 15; size: many; DNA: TGCGCCAGCAGTTTCGATTCAGGGGACTCCTACGAGCAGTACTTC; CDR3: CASSFDSGDSYEQYF
D: TRBD2; V: TRBV20-1; J: TRBJ2-3; length: 16; size: NA; DNA: TGCAGTGCTAGAGATCCTGCGGGGGGCCACACAGATACGCAGTATTTT; CDR3: CSARDPAGGHTDTQYF
D: NA; V: TRBV6-6; J: TRBJ2-7; length: 13; size: many; DNA: TGTGCCAGCAGCTACAGGGATACCTACGAGCAGTACTTC; CDR3: CASSYRDTYEQYF
D: TRBD2; V: TRBV5-6; J: TRBJ2-1; length: 12; size: many; DNA: TGTGCCAGCAGCCTTAGCGGGGGGACGTTCGGCTTC; CDR3: CASSLSGGTFGF
D: NA; V: TRBV5-1; J: TRBJ2-7; length: 16; size: few; DNA: TGCGCCAGCAGCTTGCTGTCTCAGGGGTTTTCCTACGAGCAGTACTTC; CDR3: CASSLLSQGFSYEQYF
D: TRBD1; V: TRBV4-1; J: TRBJ2-7; length: 16; size: NA; DNA: TGCGCCAGCAGCCAAGCTGGGGACAGGGGTAGCTACGAGCAGTACTTC; CDR3: CASSQAGDRGSYEQYF
D: NA; V: TRBV3-1; J: TRBJ1-1; length: 12; size: few; DNA: TGTGCCAGCAGGCCGAGCAAGTCTGAAGCTTTCTTT; CDR3: CASRPSKSEAFF
D: NA; V: TRBV5-1; J: TRBJ1-6; length: 15; size: NA; DNA: TGCGCCAGCAGCCCCGATGGGGGCCAGAATTCACCCCTCCACTTT; CDR3: CASSPDGGQNSPLHF
D: NA; V: TRBV4-2; J: TRBJ1-2; length: 13; size: few; DNA: TGTGCCAGCAGCCAATGGGACGGGTATGGCTACACCTTC; CDR3: CASSQWDGYGYTF
D: NA; V: TRBV12-3/TRBV12-4; J: TRBJ2-6; length: 16; size: NA; DNA: TGTGCCAGCACCCCTGAGGCTCACTCTGGGGCCAACGTCCTGACTTTC; CDR3: CASTPEAHSGANVLTF
D: TRBD2; V: TRBV7-2; J: TRBJ2-5; length: 15; size: NA; DNA: TGTGCCAGCAGCCAACTAGCGGGATCCCAAGAGACCCAGTACTTC; CDR3: CASSQLAGSQETQYF
D: TRBD1; V: TRBV5-1; J: TRBJ2-7; length: 15; size: NA; DNA: TGCGCCAGCAGCTTGGGGGACAGTATCTACTACGAGCAGTACTTC; CDR3: CASSLGDSIYYEQYF
D: NA; V: TRBV4-3; J: TRBJ1-6; length: 15; size: few; DNA: TGCGCCAGCAGCCAAGTTCTAGGGGAGCATTCACCCCTCCACTTT; CDR3: CASSQVLGEHSPLHF
D: TRBD1; V: TRBV5-1; J: TRBJ1-2; length: 12; size: many; DNA: TGCGCCAGCAGCTTGGACAGGGGTGGCTACACCTTC; CDR3: CASSLDRGGYTF
D: NA; V: TRBV5-1; J: TRBJ2-7; length: 15; size: NA; DNA: TGCGCCAGCAGCGCCCTGGCCAGGTCGTCCTACGAGCAGTACTTC; CDR3: CASSALARSSYEQYF